This TCR beta chain was profiled in a study of naive and memory T cell subsets (dated by TCRdb to about 2017). Regarding the study in general: The study applied an open-source, UMI-based TCR alpha and beta sequencing pipeline to sorted naive and memory peripheral blood T cell subsets. The results of the functional CMV T cell responses matched the IgG serology results in every case. RNA was DNase-treated and reverse transcribed with TCR constant-region primers, mostly using SuperScript III. Overall study outcomes, separate from this receptor: RNA-based TCR counts may be influenced by expression changes linked to T cell activation and differentiation. TCR abundance followed a power law whose exponent differed between naive and memory subsets but was consistent across the three individuals. A few larger clonotypes were found in naive repertoires, especially CD8, and these larger clonotypes were possibly memory cells re-expressing CD45RA. In both CD4 and CD8 cells, going from naive through CM, EM and EMRA, the Gini index went up while Shannon and inverse Simpson diversity went down. Each clonotype was defined as a single alpha or beta chain sequence rather than as a paired alpha/beta receptor. The repertoire findings for the naive and memory subsets could not be validated, as no ground truth was available. Once error correction was done, more than 85% of naive TCR sequences showed up just once, which made the naive abundance distributions much steeper than those of the memory subsets.

From the second PCR step onward, the TCR alpha chain libraries and the TCR beta chain libraries were amplified separately. To determine each donor's CMV status, fresh PBMCs were stimulated overnight with CMV viral lysate, and IFNgamma production from CD4+ T cells was then assessed. Miltenyi beads were used first to positively select CD4 T cells, and CD8 T cells were then positively selected from the CD4-negative fraction. After staining for CD3, CD4, CD8, CD45RA, CD27 and a live/dead dye, cells were sorted on a BD Aria II into four subsets based on CD45RA and CD27. A few healthy volunteers provided blood, and the blood of each volunteer was split into CD4 and CD8 T cells and then into four differentiation subsets. About 110 ml of peripheral blood was collected from each donor, and PBMC were isolated from the blood using Ficoll-Paque PLUS density-gradient centrifugation. Sorted cells were lysed in RLT buffer, after which RNA was extracted using a Qiagen RNeasy kit and stored at -80 degrees C.

Library preparation was by UMI-ligation and nested PCR. To cover both TRBC1 and TRBC2, the beta constant-region primer consisted of an equimolar mix of two oligonucleotides. The ligated cDNA went through four rounds of PCR with nested alpha and beta constant-region primers together with the SP2 primer. A single-stranded oligonucleotide carrying the SP2 primer and a 12-nucleotide UMI was ligated to the 3' end of the cDNA by T4 RNA ligase 1. The ligation reaction was kept at 16 degrees C for about 18-25 hours. To avoid over-amplification, PCR2 was usually performed as a SYBR Green qPCR and halted once a predetermined threshold was reached. Apart from the first purification, every purification step used Agencourt AMPure XP magnetic beads. Library quantification was done by Qubit, followed by a TapeStation check on which the main peak was expected at around 650 bp. Sequencing of the pooled libraries was done on an Illumina MiSeq using v2 2x251 paired-end kits, which typically yielded roughly 0.9-2.1 million reads per sample. Each sample library was pooled at approximately 3.6 nM, and about 5-7.5% PhiX was included to improve cluster recognition. In the source study's methods: Using tag matching that tolerated one base-pair mismatch, Decombinator assigned V and J genes to FASTQ reads that had been processed by Demultiplexor. Collapsinator relied on UMIs to fix sequencing errors as well as frequency errors caused by PCR heterogeneity. CDR3Translator translated TCRs and extracted CDR3s from the conserved cysteine to the FGXG phenylalanine, flagging non-productive sequences. Repertoires were subsampled to equal numbers of UMI-defined TCRs before Gini, Shannon entropy and inverse Simpson indices were calculated. Within the linear range, a power law was fitted to clonotype abundance distributions using maximum likelihood. For one naive CD8 sample, the pipeline and MIGEC produced similar UMI counts, unique TCR numbers and clonal distributions. In one analysis, naive TCRs that were also found in any memory subset of the same donor were excluded from the naive repertoire. Repertoires were searched for around 7,300 CMV-associated CDR3 sequences compiled from VDJdb and a published dataset. Clones were called with MiXCR by TCRdb after fastp trimmed the public reads at Q25, and only in-frame beta chains were retained. CDR3 protein duplicates are merged, each entry listing the most common genes and DNA. The V and J calls reflect TCRdb's pipeline rather than the authors' work. Present in this sample are 80,000 or so distinct CDR3 sequences, about 9.9% of which were seen just once. The ten largest account for 1.2% of the sample.

This clonotype was counted only a few times. What antigen it recognizes has not been identified. Base qualities are missing; no much larger clone stands one base away. CDR1 MGHRA and CDR2 YSYEKL were looked up in the germline V gene. Trimmed from V: 0 bases; trimmed from J: 5 bases; junction bases lacking a gene match: 5. Inclusive of the bounding cysteine and phenylalanine, the CDR3 is 15 residues long. The DNA shown is the 45-base CDR3, in frame from base 1. The clonotype comes from a human donor in good health. The receptor chain draws on TRBV4-1 and TRBJ2-5; TRBD2 aligns with 8 central bases. Input material: naive CD8+ T cells from blood. The sample's cell subset or site label, decoded: naive T cells, CD45RA high CD27+. The CDR3 here reads CASSQEGLDVETQYF. The DNA reads TGCGCCAGCAGCCAAGAGGGACTAGATGTTGAGACCCAGTACTTC.